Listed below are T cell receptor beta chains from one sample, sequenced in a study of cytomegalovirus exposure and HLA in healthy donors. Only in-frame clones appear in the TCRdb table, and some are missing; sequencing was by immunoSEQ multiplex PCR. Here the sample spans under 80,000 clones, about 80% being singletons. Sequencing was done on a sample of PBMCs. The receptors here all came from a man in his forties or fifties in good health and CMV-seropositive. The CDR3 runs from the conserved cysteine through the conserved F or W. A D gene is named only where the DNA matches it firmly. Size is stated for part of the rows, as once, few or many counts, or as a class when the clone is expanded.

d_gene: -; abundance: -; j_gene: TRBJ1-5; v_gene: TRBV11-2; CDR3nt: TGCGCCAGCAGCTTAGGGGCCGGAGGGCGGTTGAGCAATCAGCCCCAGCATTTT; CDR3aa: CASSLGAGGRLSNQPQHF
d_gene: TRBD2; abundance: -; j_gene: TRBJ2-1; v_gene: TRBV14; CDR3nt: TGTGCCAGCAGCCAAGATAGGGCCTTTAGCGGGAGATCCTACAATGAGCAGTTCTTC; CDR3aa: CASSQDRAFSGRSYNEQFF
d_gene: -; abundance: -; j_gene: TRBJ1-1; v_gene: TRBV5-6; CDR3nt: TGTGCCAGCAGCTCAGGGATGAACACTGAAGCTTTCTTT; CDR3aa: CASSSGMNTEAFF
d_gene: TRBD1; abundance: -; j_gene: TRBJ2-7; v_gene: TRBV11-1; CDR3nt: TGTGCCAGCAGCCACAGGGGCGGCTACGAGCAGTACTTC; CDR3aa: CASSHRGGYEQYF
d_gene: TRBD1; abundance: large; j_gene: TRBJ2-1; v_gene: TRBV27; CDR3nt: TGTGCCAGCAGGATACAGGGGGTGAACAATGAGCAGTTCTTC; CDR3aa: CASRIQGVNNEQFF
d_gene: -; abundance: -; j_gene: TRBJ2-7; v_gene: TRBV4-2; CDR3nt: TGTGCCAGCAGCCAAGATTTTCCGGGAACCTCCTACGAGCAGTACTTC; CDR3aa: CASSQDFPGTSYEQYF
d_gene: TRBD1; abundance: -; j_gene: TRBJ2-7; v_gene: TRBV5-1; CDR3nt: TGCGCCAGCAGCCCGGGACAGACCAGTTACGAGCAGTACTTC; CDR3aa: CASSPGQTSYEQYF
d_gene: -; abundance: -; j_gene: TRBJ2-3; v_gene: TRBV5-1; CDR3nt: TGCGCCAGCAGCCTAGGGACAAGCACAGATACGCAGTATTTT; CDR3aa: CASSLGTSTDTQYF
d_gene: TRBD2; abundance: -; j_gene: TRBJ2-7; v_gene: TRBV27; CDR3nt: TGTGCCAGCAGTCTCACCCGACTAGCGGGGGGCTTAGAGCAGTACTTC; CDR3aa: CASSLTRLAGGLEQYF
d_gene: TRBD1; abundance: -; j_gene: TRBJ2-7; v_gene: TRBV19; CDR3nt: TGTGCCAGTAAGAGGCAGGGGGCTTACGAGCAGTACTTC; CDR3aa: CASKRQGAYEQYF
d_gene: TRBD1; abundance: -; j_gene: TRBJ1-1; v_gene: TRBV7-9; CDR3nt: TGTGCCAGCAGCTCCCGGGACAGAAACACTGAAGCTTTCTTT; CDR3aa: CASSSRDRNTEAFF
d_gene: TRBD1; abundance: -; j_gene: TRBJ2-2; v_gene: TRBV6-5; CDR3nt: TGTGCCAGCGGGGACAGGGCTTGGTCCGGGGAGCTGTTTTTT; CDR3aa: CASGDRAWSGELFF
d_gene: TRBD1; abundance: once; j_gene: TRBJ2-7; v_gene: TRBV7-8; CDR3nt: TGTGCCAGCAGCTCAAGGGACAGGGTCGTTCTGGGGGGTTCCTACGAGCAGTACTTC; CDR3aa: CASSSRDRVVLGGSYEQYF
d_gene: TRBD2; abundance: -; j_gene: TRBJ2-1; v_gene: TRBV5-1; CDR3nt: TGCGCCAGCAGCTTGGGACTAGCGGGCCGTACAGTTGATGAGCAGTTCTTC; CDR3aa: CASSLGLAGRTVDEQFF
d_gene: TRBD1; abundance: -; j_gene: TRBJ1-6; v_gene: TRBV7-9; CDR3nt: TGTGCCAGCAGTTCCTCAGGGGGTTCACCCCTCCACTTT; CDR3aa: CASSSSGGSPLHF
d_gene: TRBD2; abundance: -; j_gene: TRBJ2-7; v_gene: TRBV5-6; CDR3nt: TGTGCCAGCAGCAGCTGGACTAGCGGGAACTCCTACGAGCAGTACTTC; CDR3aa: CASSSWTSGNSYEQYF
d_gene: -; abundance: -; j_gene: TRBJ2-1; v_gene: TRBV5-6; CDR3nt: TGTGCCAGCAGCTTGCGTCGGGTTTCCTACAATGAGCAGTTCTTC; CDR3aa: CASSLRRVSYNEQFF
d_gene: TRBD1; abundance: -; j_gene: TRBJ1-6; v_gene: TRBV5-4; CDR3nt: TGTGCCAGCAGCACCTCGGGACAGGTCCATTCACCCCTCCACTTT; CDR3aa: CASSTSGQVHSPLHF
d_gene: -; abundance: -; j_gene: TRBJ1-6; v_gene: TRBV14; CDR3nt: TGTGCCAGCAGCCAAGATCTTCGGGGGAGCTCACCCCTCCACTTT; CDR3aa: CASSQDLRGSSPLHF
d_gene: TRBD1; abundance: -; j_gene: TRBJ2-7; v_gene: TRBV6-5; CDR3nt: TGTGCCAGCAGTTACGGGACAGGGATAATGAATGAGCAGTACTTC; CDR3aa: CASSYGTGIMNEQYF
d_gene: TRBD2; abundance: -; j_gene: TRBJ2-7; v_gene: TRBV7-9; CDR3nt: TGTGCCAGCAGCTTAGAGGGGGTGCTAGCGGGAGAGTACGAGCAGTACTTC; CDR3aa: CASSLEGVLAGEYEQYF
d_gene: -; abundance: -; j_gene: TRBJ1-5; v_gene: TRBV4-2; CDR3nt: TGTGCCAGCAGCCATTCTCGGGGACTCCATTTCAATCAGCCCCAGCATTTT; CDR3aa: CASSHSRGLHFNQPQHF
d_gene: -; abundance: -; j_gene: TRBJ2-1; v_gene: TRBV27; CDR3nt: TGTGCCACCAGGAGCGCGGGCTCCTACAATGAGCAGTTCTTC; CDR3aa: CATRSAGSYNEQFF
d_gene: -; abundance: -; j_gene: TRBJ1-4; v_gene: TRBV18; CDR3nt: TGTGCCAGCTCCACCCTCAGGCATGAAAAACTGTTTTTT; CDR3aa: CASSTLRHEKLFF
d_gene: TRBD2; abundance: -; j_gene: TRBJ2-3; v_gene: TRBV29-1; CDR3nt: TGCAGCGTCACGGGGACTAGCGGGGGGAGAGGTACGCAGTATTTT; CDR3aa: CSVTGTSGGRGTQYF
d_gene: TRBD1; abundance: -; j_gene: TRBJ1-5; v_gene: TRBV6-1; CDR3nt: TGTGCCAGCAGTGGGACAGGTCGGGGCCAGCCCCAGCATTTT; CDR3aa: CASSGTGRGQPQHF
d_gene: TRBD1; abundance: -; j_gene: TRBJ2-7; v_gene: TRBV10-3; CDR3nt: TGTGCCATCACCGGGACAGGGGACGAGCAGTACTTC; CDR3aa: CAITGTGDEQYF
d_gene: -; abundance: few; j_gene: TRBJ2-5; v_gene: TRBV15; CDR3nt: TGTGCCACCAGTTTACAGCGGGCGCCTGGGGAGGCCCAGTACTTC; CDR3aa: CATSLQRAPGEAQYF
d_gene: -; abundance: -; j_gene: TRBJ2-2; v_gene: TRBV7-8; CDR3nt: TGTGCCAGCAGCTCATTAGCGAGTTGGGACACCGGGGAGCTGTTTTTT; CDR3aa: CASSSLASWDTGELFF